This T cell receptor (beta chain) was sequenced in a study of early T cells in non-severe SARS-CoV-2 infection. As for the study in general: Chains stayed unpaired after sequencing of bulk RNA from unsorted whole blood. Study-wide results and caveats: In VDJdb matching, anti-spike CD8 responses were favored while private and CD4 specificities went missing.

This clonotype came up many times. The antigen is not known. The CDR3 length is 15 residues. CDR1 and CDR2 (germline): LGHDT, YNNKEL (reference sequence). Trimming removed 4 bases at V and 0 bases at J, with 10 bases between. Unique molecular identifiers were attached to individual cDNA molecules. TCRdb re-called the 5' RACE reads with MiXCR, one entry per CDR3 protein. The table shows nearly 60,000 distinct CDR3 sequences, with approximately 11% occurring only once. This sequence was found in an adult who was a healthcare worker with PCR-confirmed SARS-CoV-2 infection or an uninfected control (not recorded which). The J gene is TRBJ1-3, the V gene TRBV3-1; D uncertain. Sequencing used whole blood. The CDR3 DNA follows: TGTGCCAGCAGCCCCCCCGGCCCCTCTGGAAACACCATATATTTT. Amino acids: CASSPPGPSGNTIYF.